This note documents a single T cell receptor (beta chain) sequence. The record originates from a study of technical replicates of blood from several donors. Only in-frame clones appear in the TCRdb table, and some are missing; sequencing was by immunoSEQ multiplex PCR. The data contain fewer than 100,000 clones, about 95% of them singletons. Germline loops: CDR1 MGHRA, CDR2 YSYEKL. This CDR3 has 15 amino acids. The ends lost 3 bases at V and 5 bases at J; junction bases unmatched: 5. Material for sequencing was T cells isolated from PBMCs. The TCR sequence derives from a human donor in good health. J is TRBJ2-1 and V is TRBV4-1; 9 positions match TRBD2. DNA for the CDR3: TGCGCCAGCAGCCATGAGCGGGAGGTCGACAATGAGCAGTTCTTC. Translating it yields CASSHEREVDNEQFF.